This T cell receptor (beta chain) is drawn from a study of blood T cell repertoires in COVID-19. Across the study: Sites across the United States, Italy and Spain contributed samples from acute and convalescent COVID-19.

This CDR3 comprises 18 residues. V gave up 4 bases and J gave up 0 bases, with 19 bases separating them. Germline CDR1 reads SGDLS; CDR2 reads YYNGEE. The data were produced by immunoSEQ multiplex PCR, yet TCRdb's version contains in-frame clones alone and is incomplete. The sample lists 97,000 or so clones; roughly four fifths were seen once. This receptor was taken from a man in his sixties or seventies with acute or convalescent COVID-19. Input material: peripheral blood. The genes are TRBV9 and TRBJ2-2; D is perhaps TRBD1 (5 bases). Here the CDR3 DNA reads TGTGCCAGCAGCCCCAGTAGAGTTGGCAGGGCGAACACCGGGGAGCTGTTTTTT. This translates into CASSPSRVGRANTGELFF.